The 26 T cell receptor beta chains reported below all come from one sample, sequenced in a study of shared clonotypes between healthy human individuals. Sequencing was performed with immunoSEQ multiplex PCR; in TCRdb, only in-frame clones are kept and a portion is missing. The data contain some 2,000,000 clones, roughly 95% of them singletons. Sequenced material: naive CD4+ T cells sorted from blood. The subset denotes: CD45RA+ positively selected. These receptors were obtained from a man aged 18 to 29 in good health.

This clone was seen once. V and J are TRBV27 and TRBJ2-5, with unresolved D. Trimming removed 8 bases at V and 1 base at J, with 11 bases between. In germline, CDR1 is MNHEY, CDR2 SMNVEV (reference sequence). The CDR3 is made up of 13 amino acids. CDR3 bases: TGTGCCAGCGGCCTATGGACCCAAGAGACCCAGTACTTC. As protein: CASGLWTQETQYF.

The rearrangement links TRBV11-2 to TRBJ2-1; 8 nucleotides line up with TRBD1. V shed 0 bases, J shed 7 bases, and the junction held 5 bases outside the gene matches. Germline V lookup: CDR1 SGHAT, CDR2 FQNNGV. The CDR3 sequence is 15 residues long. CDR3 DNA sequence: TGTGCCAGCAGCTTAGAACGGACAGGGAAAAATGAGCAGTTCTTC. Translated, it gives CASSLERTGKNEQFF.

CDR3 nucleotides: TGTGCCAGCAGCTCGGGACAGCCGACCCGGAACACTGAAGCTTTCTTT. Protein sequence: CASSSGQPTRNTEAFF. The chain combines TRBV7-9 with TRBJ1-1, with 7 bases aligning to TRBD1. This CDR3 is built from 16 residues. V was clipped by 4 bases and J by 1 base; unmatched bases: 9. Germline V CDR1 and CDR2: SEHNR, FQNEAQ (reference sequence).

This sequence joins TRBV5-1 and TRBJ2-2, with 11 bases identical to TRBD2. V was clipped by 5 bases and J by 4 bases; unmatched bases: 1. Per the germline V gene, CDR1 is SGHRS and CDR2 is YFSETQ. The CDR3 has 14 amino acids. The CDR3 sequence: CASRTSGTTGELFF. As DNA, the CDR3 is TGCGCCAGCAGGACTAGCGGGACCACCGGGGAGCTGTTTTTT. The full variable domain, in which reference TRBV5-1 and TRBJ2-2 provide the parts outside the CDR3, is KAGVTQTPRYLIKTRGQQVTLSCSPISGHRSVSWYQQTPGQGLQFLFEYFSETQRNKGNFPGRFSGRQFSNSRSEMNVSTLELGDSALYLCASRTSGTTGELFFGEGSRLTVL.

This chain joins TRBV14 and TRBJ2-2; 8 bases agree with TRBD1. Trimming removed 1 base from V and 7 bases from J; junction bases left unmatched: 11. This CDR3 has 17 amino acids. Germline lookup yields CDR1 SGHDN and CDR2 FVKESK. The CDR3 protein is CASSQVGRDRRDGELFF. The DNA of the CDR3 is TGTGCCAGCAGCCAAGTAGGCCGGGACAGGCGTGACGGGGAGCTGTTTTTT. Supplemented by reference TRBV14 and TRBJ2-2, the full variable domain reads EAGVTQFPSHSVIEKGQTVTLRCDPISGHDNLYWYRRVMGKEIKFLLHFVKESKQDESGMPNNRFLAERTGGTYSTLKVQPAELEDSGVYFCASSQVGRDRRDGELFFGEGSRLTVL.

This chain links TRBV15 with TRBJ1-4, with D hard to call. The CDR3 runs 15 residues. Trimming left V 5 bases short and J 2 bases short, with 12 bases between. Germline assignment: CDR1 LNHNV and CDR2 YYDKDF (reference sequence). The CDR3 nucleotides are TGTGCCACCAGCTCCCGCCTTTTGACTAATGAAAAACTGTTTTTT. It translates to CATSSRLLTNEKLFF. Full variable domain (remainder filled in from reference TRBV15 and TRBJ1-4): DAMVIQNPRYQVTQFGKPVTLSCSQTLNHNVMYWYQQKSSQAPKLLFHYYDKDFNNEADTPDNFQSRRPNTSFCFLDIRSPGLGDTAMYLCATSSRLLTNEKLFFGSGTQLSVL.

This clone was detected once. The sample holds other DNA sequences that translate to the same CDR3. V is TRBV7-9 and J is TRBJ1-1; no reliable D call. The CDR3 length is 14 residues. The V and J ends lost 1 base and 1 base respectively, with 7 bases between them. Germline V CDR1 and CDR2: SEHNR, FQNEAQ (reference sequence). The CDR3 DNA reads as TGTGCCAGCAGCTTAGTAGTCGGGAACACTGAAGCTTTCTTT. This codes for CASSLVVGNTEAFF.

The chain carries TRBV2 and TRBJ1-6; 11 nucleotides line up with TRBD1. Germline-derived CDR1 and CDR2 are SNHLY and FYNNEI. CDR3 length: 15 residues. After removal of 5 bases from V and 9 bases from J, the junction contained 6 bases not matched to a gene. CDR3 residues: CASSTLGQGASPLHF. CDR3 DNA sequence: TGTGCCAGCAGTACCCTAGGACAGGGGGCTTCACCCCTCCACTTT.

The rearrangement links TRBV7-8 to TRBJ1-4; D gene ambiguous. Germline V CDR1 and CDR2: SGHVS, FQNEAQ. CDR3 length: 16 amino acids. The V and J ends lost 7 bases and 5 bases respectively, with 20 bases between them. CDR3 DNA sequence: TGTGCCAGCACCAGCTCCGCACTAGGGATAAATGAAAAACTGTTTTTT. Its protein is CASTSSALGINEKLFF.

Comment on this clone: Other nucleotide sequences from this sample produce the same CDR3. This sequence joins TRBV7-9 and TRBJ2-7; no firm D call. Germline CDR1 is SEHNR and CDR2 is FQNEAQ (reference sequence). CDR3 size: 12 residues. Trimming removed 1 base from V and 7 bases from J, with 8 bases in between. The CDR3 reads CASSLDYVEQYF. Here the CDR3 DNA reads TGTGCCAGCAGCTTAGACTACGTTGAGCAGTACTTC.

This clone was counted once. The chain employs TRBV12-5 and TRBJ2-4; 13 nucleotides agree with TRBD2. After removal of 5 bases from V and 5 bases from J, the junction contained 3 bases not matched to a gene. Germline V lookup: CDR1 LGHNT, CDR2 FRNRAP. The CDR3 length is 15 residues. The CDR3 sequence: CASGPGLAGQNIQYF. The CDR3 DNA reads TGTGCTAGTGGTCCGGGACTAGCGGGACAAAACATTCAGTACTTC.

This chain uses TRBV7-9 with TRBJ1-2; D perhaps matches TRBD1 (6 bases). The CDR3 spans 14 residues. Germline lookup yields CDR1 SEHNR and CDR2 FQNEAQ (reference sequence). Trimming removed 2 bases at V and 4 bases at J, with 11 bases between. The CDR3 DNA is TGTGCCAGCAGCTTAACGCCAGGGGCCTATGGCTACACCTTC. Residues: CASSLTPGAYGYTF.

The chain combines TRBV5-4 with TRBJ1-2, with unresolved D. CDR3 length: 16 amino acids. Deletions cut 0 bases from V and 0 bases from J, with 12 bases between. Germline CDR1 SGHNT, CDR2 YYREEE (reference sequence). The CDR3 bases are TGTGCCAGCAGCTTGGGGGGAGGGAGCCCTAACTATGGCTACACCTTC. Encoded protein: CASSLGGGSPNYGYTF.

The V and J genes are TRBV11-2 and TRBJ2-1; D tentatively reads TRBD1 or TRBD2 (5 bases each). CDR1 is SGHAT, CDR2 FQNNGV, per germline. With 1 base removed from V and 9 bases from J, the gap between germline ends came to 13 bases. This CDR3 is 14 amino acids long. The CDR3 coding sequence is TGTGCCAGCAGCTTAGGCGTGGGGGTCTCTGAGCAGTTCTTC. Translated: CASSLGVGVSEQFF.

The chain employs TRBV6-5 and TRBJ2-3, with TRBD2 identical over 7 bases. CDR3 length: 12 residues. Germline V gene lookup returns CDR1 MNHEY and CDR2 SVGAGI. Trimming cost V 5 bases and J 4 bases; bases outside gene matches: 0. The DNA for the CDR3 is TGTGCCAGCAGTGCGGGGGCAGATACGCAGTATTTT. Amino acids: CASSAGADTQYF.

The chain recombines TRBV9 with TRBJ1-1, with TRBD1 matching over 8 bases. Germline CDR1 is SGDLS and CDR2 is YYNGEE. The CDR3 has 15 amino acids. V dropped 2 bases and J dropped 6; count of bases not matched to a gene: 9. The CDR3 region is CASSVDGQGRSEAFF. The CDR3 region has the DNA TGTGCCAGCAGCGTCGACGGACAGGGACGATCTGAAGCTTTCTTT. Full variable domain (outside the CDR3, taken from reference TRBV9 and TRBJ1-1): DSGVTQTPKHLITATGQRVTLRCSPRSGDLSVYWYQQSLDQGLQFLIQYYNGEERAKGNILERFSAQQFPDLHSELNLSSLELGDSALYFCASSVDGQGRSEAFFGQGTRLTVV.

The chain couples TRBV30 to TRBJ2-3, with D tentatively TRBD1 (5 bases). Trimming took off 5 bases at V and 6 bases at J, with 12 bases between the two ends. CDR3 length: 12 residues. Germline CDR1 GTSNPN, CDR2 SVGIG (reference sequence). As DNA, the CDR3 is TGTGCCTGGGAGCAGGGTTCGGATACGCAGTATTTT. It yields the protein CAWEQGSDTQYF. The full variable domain, in which reference TRBV30 and TRBJ2-3 provide the parts outside the CDR3, is SQTIHQWPATLVQPVGSPLSLECTVEGTSNPNLYWYRQAAGRGLQLLFYSVGIGQISSEVPQNLSASRPQDRQFILSSKKLLLSDSGFYLCAWEQGSDTQYFGPGTRLTVL.

This clone appeared once. This chain connects TRBV6-5 to TRBJ2-1; D is perhaps TRBD1 (6 bases). The germline V gene has CDR1 MNHEY and CDR2 SVGAGI. The CDR3 has 14 amino acids. Trimming took off 4 bases at V and 1 base at J, with 8 bases between the two ends. The DNA of the CDR3 is TGTGCCAGCAGTTGGGGGCCATCCTACAATGAGCAGTTCTTC. It is translated as CASSWGPSYNEQFF.

The chain employs TRBV7-2 and TRBJ2-7; 7 bases are shared with TRBD2. V shed 4 bases and J 0 bases; nucleotides not matched to a gene: 9. The CDR3 covers 16 residues. The germline V gene encodes CDR1 SGHTA and CDR2 FQGNSA. CDR3 sequence reads: CASSSRLAPSSYEQYF. The CDR3 coding sequence is TGTGCCAGCAGCTCCCGACTAGCCCCTAGCTCCTACGAGCAGTACTTC.

This sequence joins TRBV4-3 and TRBJ2-1; no firm D call. The germline V and J ends were trimmed by 3 bases and 4 bases, with 7 bases remaining between them. Looked up from germline, CDR1 is LGHNA and CDR2 is YSLEER. The CDR3 has 13 amino acids. The CDR3 is CASSHTLYNEQFF. The DNA of the CDR3 is TGCGCCAGCAGCCATACGTTATACAATGAGCAGTTCTTC.

The chain is built from TRBV25-1 and TRBJ1-4; D possibly corresponds to TRBD1 (6 bases). The germline CDR1 and CDR2 sequences are MGHDK and SYGVNS. The CDR3 is made up of 15 amino acids. Trimming took off 6 bases at V and 8 bases at J, with 19 bases between the two ends. The DNA of the CDR3 is TGTGCCAGCAGCCCCCACGTGGGCCAGGGGGAAAAACTGTTTTTT. As protein: CASSPHVGQGEKLFF. The full variable domain, with the rest looked up from reference TRBV25-1 and TRBJ1-4, is EADIYQTPRYLVIGTGKKITLECSQTMGHDKMYWYQQDPGMELHLIHYSYGVNSTEKGDLSSESTVSRIRTEHFPLTLESARPSHTSQYLCASSPHVGQGEKLFFGSGTQLSVL.

The V call is TRBV29-1, the J call TRBJ2-7; possibly TRBD1 or TRBD2 for D (5 bases each). The CDR3 spans 12 residues. Looked up from germline, CDR1 is SQVTM and CDR2 is ANQGSEA. The V end was cut by 5 bases, the J end by 0 bases, with 8 bases between. The CDR3 region is CSVQGPSYEQYF. The CDR3 nucleotides read TGCAGCGTTCAGGGACCCTCCTACGAGCAGTACTTC.

V and J are TRBV4-3 and TRBJ1-2, with 9 bases lining up with TRBD1. J gave up 5 bases and V 2 bases, and 6 bases lay outside the gene matches. The CDR3 is 15 amino acids. CDR1 is LGHNA, CDR2 YSLEER, per germline. CDR3 loop: CASSQRDREFYGYTF. The DNA for the CDR3 is TGCGCCAGCAGCCAACGGGACAGGGAATTTTATGGCTACACCTTC.

This chain's CDR3 is CASSILRDRVDGYTF. In DNA form, the CDR3 reads TGTGCCAGTAGTATCCTCCGGGACAGGGTCGATGGCTACACCTTC. The chain recombines TRBV19 with TRBJ1-2; 9 nucleotides line up with TRBD1. Germline CDR1 LNHDA, CDR2 SQIVND (reference sequence). The CDR3 is 15 amino acids. V lost 3 bases, J lost 6 bases, and 8 bases stayed unmatched.

This clone showed up just once. This chain joins TRBV10-3 and TRBJ2-1; 8 bases are a match to TRBD2. The CDR3 consists of 13 residues. The germline gives CDR1 ENHRY, CDR2 SYGVKD. Trimming removed 8 bases from V and 8 bases from J; junction bases left unmatched: 8. The CDR3, as DNA: TGTGCCATCTTAGCGAGCGGGGGCTATGAGCAGTTCTTC. Its translation: CAILASGGYEQFF.

The chain uses TRBV6-1 and TRBJ2-7; D gene ambiguous. The CDR3 covers 11 residues. CDR1 and CDR2 (germline): MNHNS, SASEGT. V was cut by 0 bases and J by 12 bases, with 9 bases left in between. This CDR3 is CASSEAKNPYF. CDR3 in DNA: TGTGCCAGCAGTGAAGCGAAAAATCCGTACTTC.